These 9 T cell receptor beta chains originate from one sample sequenced in a study of cytomegalovirus exposure and HLA in healthy donors. The PCR employed 60 Vbeta primers together with 13 Jbeta primers. Sequencing was performed with immunoSEQ multiplex PCR; in TCRdb, only in-frame clones are kept and a portion is missing. This table has under 150,000 clones, under 85% appearing once. Sequenced sample: PBMCs. These receptors originate from a boy younger than 18 in good health and CMV-seronegative.

This clone was seen a single time. The V gene is TRBV13, the J gene TRBJ2-5, with a tentative D call TRBD1 (5 bases). The germline V gene has CDR1 PRHDT and CDR2 FYEKMQ (reference sequence). V was cut by 5 bases and J by 4 bases, with 20 bases left in between. CDR3 length: 16 amino acids. CDR3 in DNA: TGTGCCAGCAGCGAAACTACAGGAACGGGTGGAGAGACCCAGTACTTC. Translation: CASSETTGTGGETQYF.

This chain joins TRBV27 and TRBJ1-1; the D is unclear. Trimming cost V 5 bases and J 0 bases, with 19 bases left between them. The germline V gene has CDR1 MNHEY and CDR2 SMNVEV (reference sequence). The CDR3 totals 17 residues. CDR3 amino acids: CASSRLLPDGLNTEAFF. In DNA, the CDR3 is TGTGCCAGCAGTCGACTACTCCCGGACGGACTGAACACTGAAGCTTTCTTT.

This clone was seen a single time. In nucleotides, the CDR3 is TGTGCCAGCAGCGTACAGGGCCTCACAGATACGCAGTATTTT. It encodes CASSVQGLTDTQYF. The gene calls are TRBV9 and TRBJ2-3; TRBD1 is a possible D gene (5 bases). The V end was cut by 1 base, the J end by 2 bases, with 8 bases between. This CDR3 has 14 residues. Germline V lookup: CDR1 SGDLS, CDR2 YYNGEE.

This chain links TRBV19 with TRBJ1-4; no clear D. Trimming cost V 3 bases and J 1 base, with 9 bases left between them. The CDR3 is 15 amino acids. Germline V gene sequence: CDR1 LNHDA, CDR2 SQIVND (reference sequence). In nucleotides, the CDR3 is TGTGCCAGTAGTATCTCACGGGGAACTAATGAAAAACTGTTTTTT. It encodes CASSISRGTNEKLFF.

The rearrangement links TRBV6-4 to TRBJ2-1, with 13 positions matching TRBD2. Germline assignment: CDR1 MRHNA and CDR2 SNTAGT. The CDR3 loop spans 15 amino acids. J was trimmed by 5 bases and V by 4 bases; bases with no gene match: 2. The CDR3 loop reads CASSATSGGHNEQFF. CDR3 sequence (DNA): TGTGCCAGCAGTGCGACTAGCGGGGGGCACAATGAGCAGTTCTTC.

This clone came up a few times. The chain carries TRBV7-9 and TRBJ2-5, with 12 bases that match TRBD2. The CDR3 length is 14 residues. V trimming: 4 bases; J trimming: 4 bases; junction bases outside the gene matches: 1. In germline, CDR1 is SEHNR, CDR2 FQNEAQ (reference sequence). This CDR3 is CASSSGLAGETQYF. In DNA form, the CDR3 reads TGTGCCAGCAGCTCGGGACTAGCGGGAGAGACCCAGTACTTC.

V gene TRBV19 combines with J gene TRBJ1-3, with TRBD1 matching 8 bases. The V segment lost 6 bases and the J segment 4 bases; nucleotides outside the gene matches: 8. The length of the CDR3 is 15 residues. Per the germline V gene, CDR1 is LNHDA and CDR2 is SQIVND (reference sequence). DNA for the CDR3: TGTGCCAGTAGATTCGGGACAGGCCGGGGAAACACCATATATTTT. Translated: CASRFGTGRGNTIYF. The full variable domain, completed using reference TRBV19 and TRBJ1-3, is DGGITQSPKYLFRKEGQNVTLSCEQNLNHDAMYWYRQDPGQGLRLIYYSQIVNDFQKGDIAEGYSVSREKKESFPLTVTSAQKNPTAFYLCASRFGTGRGNTIYFGEGSWLTVV.

V usage is TRBV5-4 and J usage is TRBJ1-2; 7 bases match TRBD1. This CDR3 is built from 13 residues. V was pared by 4 bases and J by 6 bases, with 6 bases of the junction left unmatched. The germline V gene has CDR1 SGHNT and CDR2 YYREEE (reference sequence). CDR3 residues: CASSADRRDGYTF. CDR3 nucleotide sequence: TGTGCCAGCAGCGCGGACAGGCGGGATGGCTACACCTTC.

The chain carries TRBV11-3 and TRBJ2-7; 7 nucleotides align to TRBD2. In germline, CDR1 is SGHNT, CDR2 YENEEA. With 6 bases clipped from V and 3 bases from J, the junction kept 11 bases outside the gene matches. The length of the CDR3 is 15 residues. The CDR3 DNA sequence: TGTGCCAGCAGTCCTCCTAGCGGACCACACTACGAGCAGTACTTC. This sequence encodes CASSPPSGPHYEQYF.